The T cell receptor beta chain described here comes from a study of OX40 agonist ivuxolimab in advanced cancers. The CDR3 has 15 amino acids. Germline CDR1 PRHDT, CDR2 FYEKMQ (reference sequence). Trimming took 8 bases from V and 2 from J, leaving 19 bases between them. TCRdb's table, derived via immunoSEQ multiplex PCR, lists solely in-frame clones and lacks some. Of 15,000 or so clones in the sample, about 75% were seen once. The receptor's source is an adult with an advanced solid tumor such as melanoma, head and neck, liver or kidney cancer. The chain combines TRBV13 with TRBJ2-7; the D call may be TRBD1 or TRBD2 (7 bases each). Sample: CD4+ or CD8+ T cells sorted from blood, taken in a trial of the OX40 agonist ivuxolimab. The CDR3 protein is CASGSTGEGPYEQYF. The DNA of the CDR3 is TGTGCCAGCGGCTCCACAGGGGAGGGCCCCTACGAGCAGTACTTC.